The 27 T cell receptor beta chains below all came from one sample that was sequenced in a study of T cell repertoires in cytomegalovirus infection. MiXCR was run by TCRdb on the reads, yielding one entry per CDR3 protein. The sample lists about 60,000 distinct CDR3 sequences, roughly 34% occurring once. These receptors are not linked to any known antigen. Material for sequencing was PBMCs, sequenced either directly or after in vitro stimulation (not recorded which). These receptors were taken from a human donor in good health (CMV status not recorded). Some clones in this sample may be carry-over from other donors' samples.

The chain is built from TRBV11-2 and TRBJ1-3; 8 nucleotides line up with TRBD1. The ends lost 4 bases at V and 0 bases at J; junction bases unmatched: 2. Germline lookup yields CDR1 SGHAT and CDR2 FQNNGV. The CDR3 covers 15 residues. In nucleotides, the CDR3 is TGTGCCAGCAGCTACGGACAGGGCTCTGGAAACACCATATATTTT. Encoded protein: CASSYGQGSGNTIYF.

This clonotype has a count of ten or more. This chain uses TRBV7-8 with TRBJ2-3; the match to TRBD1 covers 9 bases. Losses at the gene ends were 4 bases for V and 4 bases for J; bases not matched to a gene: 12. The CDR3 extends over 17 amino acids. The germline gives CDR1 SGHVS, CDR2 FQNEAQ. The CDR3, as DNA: TGTGCCAGCAGCTCAAAGCGGGGACAGGGTCTCCCAGATACGCAGTATTTT. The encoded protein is CASSSKRGQGLPDTQYF.

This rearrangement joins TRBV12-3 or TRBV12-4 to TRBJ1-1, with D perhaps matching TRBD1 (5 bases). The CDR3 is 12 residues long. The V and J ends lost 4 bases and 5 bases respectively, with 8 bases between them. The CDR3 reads CASSWGVTEAFF. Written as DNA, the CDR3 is TGTGCCAGCAGTTGGGGGGTGACTGAAGCTTTCTTT.

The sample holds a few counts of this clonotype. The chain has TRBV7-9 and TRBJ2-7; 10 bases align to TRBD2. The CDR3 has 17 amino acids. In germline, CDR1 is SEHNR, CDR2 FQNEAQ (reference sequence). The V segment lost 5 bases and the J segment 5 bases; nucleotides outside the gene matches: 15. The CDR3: CASSAGSSGRGFHEQYF. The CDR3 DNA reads TGTGCCAGCAGCGCCGGCTCTAGCGGGAGAGGGTTCCACGAGCAGTACTTC.

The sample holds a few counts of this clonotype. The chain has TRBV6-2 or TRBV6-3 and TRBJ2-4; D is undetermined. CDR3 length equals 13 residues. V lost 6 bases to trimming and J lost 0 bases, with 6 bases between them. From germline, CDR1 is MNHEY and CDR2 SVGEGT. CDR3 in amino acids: CASRGIAKNIQYF. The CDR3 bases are TGTGCCAGCAGGGGGATAGCCAAAAACATTCAGTACTTC.

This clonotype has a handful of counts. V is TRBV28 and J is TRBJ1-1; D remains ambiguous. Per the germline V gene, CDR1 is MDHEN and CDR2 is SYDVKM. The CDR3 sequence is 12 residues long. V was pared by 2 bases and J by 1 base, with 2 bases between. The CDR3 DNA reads TGTGCCAGCAGTTTACAGAACACTGAAGCTTTCTTT. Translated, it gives CASSLQNTEAFF.

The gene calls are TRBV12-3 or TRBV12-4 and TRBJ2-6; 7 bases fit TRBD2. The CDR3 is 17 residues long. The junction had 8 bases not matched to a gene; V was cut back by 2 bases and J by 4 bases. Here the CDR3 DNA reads TGTGCCAGCAGTTTAAGACTAGCACTGGGCGGGGCCAACGTCCTGACTTTC. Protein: CASSLRLALGGANVLTF.

The CDR3 protein is CAISQGGGSVEQYF. The CDR3 coding sequence is TGTGCCATCAGTCAGGGGGGAGGGTCCGTTGAGCAGTACTTC. This chain links TRBV10-3 with TRBJ2-7; TRBD1 or TRBD2 may be the D gene (7 bases each). This CDR3 is built from 14 residues. Trimming cost V 5 bases and J 7 bases, with 18 bases left between them. Germline-derived CDR1 and CDR2 are ENHRY and SYGVKD.

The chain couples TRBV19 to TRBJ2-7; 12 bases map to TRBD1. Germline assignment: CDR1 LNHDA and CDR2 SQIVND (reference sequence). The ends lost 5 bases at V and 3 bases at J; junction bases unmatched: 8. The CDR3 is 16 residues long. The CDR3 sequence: CASSPLGDRGLYEQYF. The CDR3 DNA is TGTGCCAGTAGTCCCCTTGGGGACAGGGGGCTCTACGAGCAGTACTTC.

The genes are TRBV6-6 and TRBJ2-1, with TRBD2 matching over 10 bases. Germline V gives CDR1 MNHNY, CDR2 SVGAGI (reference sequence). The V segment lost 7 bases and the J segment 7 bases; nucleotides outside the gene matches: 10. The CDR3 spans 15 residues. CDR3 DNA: TGTGCCAGCACCGAGATAGCGGGGGGTGAGAATGAGCAGTTCTTC. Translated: CASTEIAGGENEQFF.

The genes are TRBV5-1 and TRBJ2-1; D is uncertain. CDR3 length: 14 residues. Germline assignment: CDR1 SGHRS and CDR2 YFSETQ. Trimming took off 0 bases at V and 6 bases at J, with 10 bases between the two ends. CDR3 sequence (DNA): TGCGCCAGCAGCTTGGAAGACCGAGGCAATGAGCAGTTCTTC. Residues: CASSLEDRGNEQFF. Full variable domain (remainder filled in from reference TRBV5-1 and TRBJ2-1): KAGVTQTPRYLIKTRGQQVTLSCSPISGHRSVSWYQQTPGQGLQFLFEYFSETQRNKGNFPGRFSGRQFSNSRSEMNVSTLELGDSALYLCASSLEDRGNEQFFGPGTRLTVL.

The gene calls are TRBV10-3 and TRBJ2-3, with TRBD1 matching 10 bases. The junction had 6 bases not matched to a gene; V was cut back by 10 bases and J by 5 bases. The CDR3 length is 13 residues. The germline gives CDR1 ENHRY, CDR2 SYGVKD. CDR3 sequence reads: CATSTGGVDTQYF. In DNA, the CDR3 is TGTGCCACTTCGACAGGGGGCGTAGATACGCAGTATTTT.

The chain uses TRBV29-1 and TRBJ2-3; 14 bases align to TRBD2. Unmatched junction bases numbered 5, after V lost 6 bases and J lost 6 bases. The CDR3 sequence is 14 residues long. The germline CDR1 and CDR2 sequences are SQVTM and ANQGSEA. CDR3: CSVRLAGGSDTQYF. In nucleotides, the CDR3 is TGCAGCGTGAGACTAGCGGGAGGGTCTGATACGCAGTATTTT.

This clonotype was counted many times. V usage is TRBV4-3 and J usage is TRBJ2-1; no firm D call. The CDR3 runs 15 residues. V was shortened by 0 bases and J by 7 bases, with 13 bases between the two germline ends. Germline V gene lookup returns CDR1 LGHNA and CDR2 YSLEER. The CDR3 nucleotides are TGCGCCAGCAGCCAAGATAGAGTGGGTGGGAATGAGCAGTTCTTC. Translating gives CASSQDRVGGNEQFF.

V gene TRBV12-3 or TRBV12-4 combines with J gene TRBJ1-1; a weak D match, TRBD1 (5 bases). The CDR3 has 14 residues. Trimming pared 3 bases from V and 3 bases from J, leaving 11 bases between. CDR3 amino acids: CASSFSGRYTEAFF. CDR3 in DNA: TGTGCCAGCAGTTTTTCGGGGCGGTACACTGAAGCTTTCTTT.

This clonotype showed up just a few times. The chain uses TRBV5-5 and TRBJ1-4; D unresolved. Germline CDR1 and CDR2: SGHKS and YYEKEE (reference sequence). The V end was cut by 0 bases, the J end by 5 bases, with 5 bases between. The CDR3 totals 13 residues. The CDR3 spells CASSLAQNEKLFF. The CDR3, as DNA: TGTGCCAGCAGCTTGGCACAGAATGAAAAACTGTTTTTT.

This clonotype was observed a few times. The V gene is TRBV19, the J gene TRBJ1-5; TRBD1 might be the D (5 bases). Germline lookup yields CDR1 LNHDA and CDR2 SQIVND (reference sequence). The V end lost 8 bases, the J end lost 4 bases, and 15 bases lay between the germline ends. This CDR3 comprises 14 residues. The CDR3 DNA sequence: TGTGCCAGTCGCGGCACAGGAGGGAATCAGCCCCAGCATTTT. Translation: CASRGTGGNQPQHF.

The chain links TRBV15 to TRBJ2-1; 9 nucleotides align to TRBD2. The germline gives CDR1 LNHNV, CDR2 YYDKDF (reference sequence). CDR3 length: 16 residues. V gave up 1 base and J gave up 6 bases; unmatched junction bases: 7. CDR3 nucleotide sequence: TGTGCCACCAGCAGAGGTGGCGGGGGGGGCCTCAATGAGCAGTTCTTC. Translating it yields CATSRGGGGGLNEQFF.

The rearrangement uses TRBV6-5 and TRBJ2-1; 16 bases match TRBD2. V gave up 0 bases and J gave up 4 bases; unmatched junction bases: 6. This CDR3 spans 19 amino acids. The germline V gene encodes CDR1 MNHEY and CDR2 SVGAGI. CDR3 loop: CASSYSPGLAGGGYNEQFF. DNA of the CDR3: TGTGCCAGCAGTTACTCGCCGGGACTAGCGGGAGGGGGGTACAATGAGCAGTTCTTC.

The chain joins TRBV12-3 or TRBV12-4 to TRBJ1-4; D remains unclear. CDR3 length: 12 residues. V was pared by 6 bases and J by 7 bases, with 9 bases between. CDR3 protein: CASSAHSEKLFF. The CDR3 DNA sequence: TGTGCCAGCAGCGCTCACAGTGAAAAACTGTTTTTT.

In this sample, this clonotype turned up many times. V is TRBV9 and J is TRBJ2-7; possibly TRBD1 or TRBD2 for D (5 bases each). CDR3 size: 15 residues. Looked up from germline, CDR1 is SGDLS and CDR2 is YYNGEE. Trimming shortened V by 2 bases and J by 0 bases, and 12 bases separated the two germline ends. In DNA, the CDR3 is TGTGCCAGCAGCGTGACTGGGGACCACTCCTACGAGCAGTACTTC. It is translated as CASSVTGDHSYEQYF.

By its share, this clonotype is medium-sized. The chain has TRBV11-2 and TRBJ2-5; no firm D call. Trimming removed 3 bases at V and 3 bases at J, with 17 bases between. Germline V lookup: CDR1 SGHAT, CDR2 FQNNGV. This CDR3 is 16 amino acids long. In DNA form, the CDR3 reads TGTGCCAGCAGCTTGTCATTGTTGGGATCTAAAGAGACCCAGTACTTC. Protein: CASSLSLLGSKETQYF.

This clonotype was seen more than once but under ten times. CDR3 sequence (DNA): TGTGCCTGGAGTAGTGGGGGCGATTACAATCAGCCCCAGCATTTT. Residues: CAWSSGGDYNQPQHF. V usage is TRBV30 and J usage is TRBJ1-5; D is perhaps TRBD1 (6 bases). The V gene's germline CDR1 is GTSNPN and CDR2 SVGIG (reference sequence). CDR3 size: 15 residues. The V end was cut by 2 bases, the J end by 3 bases, with 14 bases between.

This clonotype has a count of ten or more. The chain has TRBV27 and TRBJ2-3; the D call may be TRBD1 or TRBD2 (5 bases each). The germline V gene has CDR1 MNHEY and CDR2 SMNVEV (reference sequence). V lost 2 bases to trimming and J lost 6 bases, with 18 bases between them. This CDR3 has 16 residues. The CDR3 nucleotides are TGTGCCAGCAGTTTAAATGCAGGGACCTTCAGCGATACGCAGTATTTT. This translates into CASSLNAGTFSDTQYF.

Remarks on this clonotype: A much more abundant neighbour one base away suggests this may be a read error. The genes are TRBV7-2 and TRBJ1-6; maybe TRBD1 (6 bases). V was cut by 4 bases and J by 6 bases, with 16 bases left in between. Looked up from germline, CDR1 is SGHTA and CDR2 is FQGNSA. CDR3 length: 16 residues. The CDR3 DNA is TGTGCCAGCAGCTACCAGGGGAGGAATGGTAATTCACCCCTCCACTTT. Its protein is CASSYQGRNGNSPLHF.

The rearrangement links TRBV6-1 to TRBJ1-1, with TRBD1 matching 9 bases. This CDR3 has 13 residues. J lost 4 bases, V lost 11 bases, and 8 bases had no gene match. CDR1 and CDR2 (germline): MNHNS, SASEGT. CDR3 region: CAGGDRAVTEAFF. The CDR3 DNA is TGTGCCGGAGGGGACAGGGCTGTCACTGAAGCTTTCTTT.

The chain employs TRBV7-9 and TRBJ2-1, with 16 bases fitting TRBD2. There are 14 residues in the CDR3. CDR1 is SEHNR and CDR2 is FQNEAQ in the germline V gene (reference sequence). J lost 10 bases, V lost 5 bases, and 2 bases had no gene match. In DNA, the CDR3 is TGTGCCAGCAGCGGGACTAGCGGGAGGGTAGAGCAGTTCTTC. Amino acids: CASSGTSGRVEQFF.